A selection of T cell receptor beta chains follows, all from one sample in a study of cytomegalovirus exposure and HLA in healthy donors. Libraries were prepared by immunoSEQ multiplex PCR; TCRdb keeps only in-frame clonotypes and omits some of them. Of 35,000 to 40,000 clones listed, approximately 66% are singletons. The sequencing sample was made of PBMCs. These TCRs come from a man aged 45-65 years in good health and CMV-seropositive. The CDR3 runs from the conserved cysteine through the conserved F or W. D genes are given only for firm matches. Not every row has a clone size; where given, it reads once, few, many or a size class.

d_call: -; v_call: TRBV10-3; clone_size: few; j_call: TRBJ1-4; cdr3_nt: TGTGCCATCAGTGAGTCGCAGGGAAGGGAGGATGAAAAACTGTTTTTT; cdr3_aa: CAISESQGREDEKLFF
d_call: TRBD1; v_call: TRBV19; clone_size: once; j_call: TRBJ1-2; cdr3_nt: TGTGCCTGCTACCAGACAGGGGGCTATGGCTACACCTTC; cdr3_aa: CACYQTGGYGYTF
d_call: -; v_call: TRBV30; clone_size: few; j_call: TRBJ1-1; cdr3_nt: TGTGCCTGGAGTGTCTACCGGGGCACTGAAGCTTTCTTT; cdr3_aa: CAWSVYRGTEAFF
d_call: -; v_call: TRBV18; clone_size: few; j_call: TRBJ1-5; cdr3_nt: TGTGCCAGCTCACCAGGCAGGGGTGGCAATCAGCCCCAGCATTTT; cdr3_aa: CASSPGRGGNQPQHF
d_call: TRBD2; v_call: TRBV28; clone_size: -; j_call: TRBJ2-5; cdr3_nt: TGTGCCAGCAGTTTGGTCGGGGGGGGGACCCAGTACTTC; cdr3_aa: CASSLVGGGTQYF
d_call: -; v_call: TRBV19; clone_size: -; j_call: TRBJ2-5; cdr3_nt: TGTGCCAGTAGTACAGGGGTGGAGACCCAGTACTTC; cdr3_aa: CASSTGVETQYF
d_call: TRBD1; v_call: TRBV6-5; clone_size: -; j_call: TRBJ1-2; cdr3_nt: TGTGCCAGCAGTCAGCCAGGACAGGGGGACTATGGCTACACCTTC; cdr3_aa: CASSQPGQGDYGYTF
d_call: -; v_call: TRBV7-9; clone_size: -; j_call: TRBJ1-1; cdr3_nt: TGTGCCAGCAGCATTCAGGGGCCGAGCACTGAAGCTTTCTTT; cdr3_aa: CASSIQGPSTEAFF
d_call: TRBD1; v_call: TRBV30; clone_size: -; j_call: TRBJ1-2; cdr3_nt: TGTGCCTGGAGTGTACGGAAACAGGGGGACTATGGCTACACCTTC; cdr3_aa: CAWSVRKQGDYGYTF
d_call: TRBD2; v_call: TRBV6-6; clone_size: few; j_call: TRBJ2-1; cdr3_nt: TGTGCCAGCAGTTCCAGCGGGGGGGCCTCCAATGAGCAGTTCTTC; cdr3_aa: CASSSSGGASNEQFF
d_call: TRBD1; v_call: TRBV7-7; clone_size: few; j_call: TRBJ2-5; cdr3_nt: TGTGCCAGCAGCTTACGGACAGGGGACCAAGAGACCCAGTACTTC; cdr3_aa: CASSLRTGDQETQYF
d_call: -; v_call: TRBV5-4; clone_size: -; j_call: TRBJ2-6; cdr3_nt: TGTGCCAGCAGCTTGATCCACCAGGGTGGCGGGGCCAACGTCCTGACTTTC; cdr3_aa: CASSLIHQGGGANVLTF
d_call: -; v_call: TRBV7-2; clone_size: -; j_call: TRBJ2-7; cdr3_nt: TGTGCCAGCAGCTTATCGCGTGGTTCCTACGAGCAGTACTTC; cdr3_aa: CASSLSRGSYEQYF
d_call: -; v_call: TRBV30; clone_size: -; j_call: TRBJ1-4; cdr3_nt: TGTGCCTGGAGTGTACACACGGGTAATGAAAAACTGTTTTTT; cdr3_aa: CAWSVHTGNEKLFF
d_call: TRBD2; v_call: TRBV5-4; clone_size: -; j_call: TRBJ2-7; cdr3_nt: TGTGCCAGCAGCCCGGGGGGGTATCCTAGGGAGCAGTACTTC; cdr3_aa: CASSPGGYPREQYF
d_call: TRBD1; v_call: TRBV6-1; clone_size: -; j_call: TRBJ2-7; cdr3_nt: TGTGCCAGCGAAGGGACAGGGCTCAGCGAGCAGTACTTC; cdr3_aa: CASEGTGLSEQYF
d_call: -; v_call: TRBV7-8; clone_size: few; j_call: TRBJ1-5; cdr3_nt: TGTGCCAGCAGCCCGGACAATAGCAATCAGCCCCAGCATTTT; cdr3_aa: CASSPDNSNQPQHF
d_call: -; v_call: TRBV6-6; clone_size: -; j_call: TRBJ1-3; cdr3_nt: TGTGCCAGCATCCCGTCGTGGGGGGGAGGAAACACCATATATTTT; cdr3_aa: CASIPSWGGGNTIYF
d_call: -; v_call: TRBV5-1; clone_size: -; j_call: TRBJ2-7; cdr3_nt: TGCGCCAGCAGCTTGGAAGGTGTCCCAGGGAACGAGCAGTACTTC; cdr3_aa: CASSLEGVPGNEQYF
d_call: TRBD1; v_call: TRBV19; clone_size: many; j_call: TRBJ1-5; cdr3_nt: TGTGCCAGTCAACAGGGGGCGCGGGACAATCAGCCCCAGCATTTT; cdr3_aa: CASQQGARDNQPQHF
d_call: TRBD1; v_call: TRBV5-4; clone_size: -; j_call: TRBJ1-4; cdr3_nt: TGTGCCAGCAGCTTGGAGGGACAGGCGTATGAAAAACTGTTTTTT; cdr3_aa: CASSLEGQAYEKLFF
d_call: -; v_call: TRBV6-5; clone_size: -; j_call: TRBJ1-1; cdr3_nt: TGTGCCAGCAGTCGGGGGAAGGACACTGAAGCTTTCTTT; cdr3_aa: CASSRGKDTEAFF
d_call: -; v_call: TRBV4-3; clone_size: -; j_call: TRBJ1-2; cdr3_nt: TGCGCCAGCAGCCAAGGGCCGCTTAACTATGGCTACACCTTC; cdr3_aa: CASSQGPLNYGYTF
d_call: -; v_call: TRBV6-6; clone_size: few; j_call: TRBJ2-1; cdr3_nt: TGTGCCAGCAGTAGAGGAAGCGAGCAGTTCTTC; cdr3_aa: CASSRGSEQFF
d_call: -; v_call: TRBV11-3; clone_size: -; j_call: TRBJ2-2; cdr3_nt: TGTGCCAGCAGCCGCGGACTACCATACTACACCGGGGAGCTGTTTTTT; cdr3_aa: CASSRGLPYYTGELFF
d_call: -; v_call: TRBV9; clone_size: medium-sized; j_call: TRBJ2-3; cdr3_nt: TGTGCCAGCAGCGTCGGGATTCGCACAGATACGCAGTATTTT; cdr3_aa: CASSVGIRTDTQYF
d_call: -; v_call: TRBV4-3; clone_size: few; j_call: TRBJ2-1; cdr3_nt: TGCGCCAGCAGCCAAGATTGGGCTCCCTACAATGAGCAGTTCTTC; cdr3_aa: CASSQDWAPYNEQFF
d_call: -; v_call: TRBV30; clone_size: few; j_call: TRBJ2-6; cdr3_nt: TGTGCCTGGAGTGCCGGTTCCTCTGGGGCCAACGTCCTGACTTTC; cdr3_aa: CAWSAGSSGANVLTF
d_call: TRBD2; v_call: TRBV9; clone_size: -; j_call: TRBJ2-2; cdr3_nt: TGTGCCAGCAGCCCGCGGGTTCTAGCGGGGGGCGCGAACACCGGGGAGCTGTTTTTT; cdr3_aa: CASSPRVLAGGANTGELFF
d_call: -; v_call: TRBV9; clone_size: -; j_call: TRBJ1-1; cdr3_nt: TGTGCCAGCAGCTCCCGACAGCTGAACACTGAAGCTTTCTTT; cdr3_aa: CASSSRQLNTEAFF
d_call: -; v_call: TRBV30; clone_size: -; j_call: TRBJ2-2; cdr3_nt: TGTGCCTGGAGCGCCCGGGGTTTTCGAGGGGGGAACACCGGGGAGCTGTTTTTT; cdr3_aa: CAWSARGFRGGNTGELFF
d_call: -; v_call: TRBV4-3; clone_size: once; j_call: TRBJ2-2; cdr3_nt: TGCGCCAGCAGCCTCTCGCGGGGCTACACCGGGGAGCTGTTTTTT; cdr3_aa: CASSLSRGYTGELFF
d_call: -; v_call: TRBV7-9; clone_size: few; j_call: TRBJ2-5; cdr3_nt: TGTGCCAGCAGCTTACCCTTCCAAGAGACCCAGTACTTC; cdr3_aa: CASSLPFQETQYF
d_call: -; v_call: TRBV27; clone_size: -; j_call: TRBJ1-1; cdr3_nt: TGTGCCAGCAGTTTATGGGCGGGGAACACTGAAGCTTTCTTT; cdr3_aa: CASSLWAGNTEAFF
d_call: -; v_call: TRBV11-3; clone_size: -; j_call: TRBJ2-1; cdr3_nt: TGTGCCAGCAGTAAAGGTGAGGCCTACAATGAGCAGTTCTTC; cdr3_aa: CASSKGEAYNEQFF
d_call: TRBD1; v_call: TRBV5-1; clone_size: -; j_call: TRBJ2-2; cdr3_nt: TGCGCCAGCAGCTGGGACAGGGCGGCCGGGGAGCTGTTTTTT; cdr3_aa: CASSWDRAAGELFF
d_call: TRBD1; v_call: TRBV29-1; clone_size: -; j_call: TRBJ1-1; cdr3_nt: TGCAGCGTCGGACAGGGGGTGAGAACTGAAGCTTTCTTT; cdr3_aa: CSVGQGVRTEAFF
d_call: TRBD1; v_call: TRBV19; clone_size: -; j_call: TRBJ1-5; cdr3_nt: TGTGCCAGTAGTACAAACAGGGGGAATCAGCCCCAGCATTTT; cdr3_aa: CASSTNRGNQPQHF
d_call: -; v_call: TRBV5-4; clone_size: -; j_call: TRBJ1-4; cdr3_nt: TGTGCCAGCAGTTCCGGGGGGGGGCAGGTCACTAATGAAAAACTGTTTTTT; cdr3_aa: CASSSGGGQVTNEKLFF
d_call: -; v_call: TRBV19; clone_size: few; j_call: TRBJ1-1; cdr3_nt: TGTGCCAGTAGTTATCGGACAGCTGAAGCTTTCTTT; cdr3_aa: CASSYRTAEAFF